Shown below are 12 T cell receptor beta chains from a single sample sequenced in a study of identical twins. TCRdb reprocessed the 5' RACE reads via MiXCR and lists one record per CDR3 protein. Altogether roughly 1.6 million distinct CDR3 sequences are present, about 31% being singletons, with the ten largest covering approximately 0.25%. Sequenced: cord blood. These receptors all come from a newborn girl in good health.

Comment on this clonotype: A junction boundary mismatches the germline segment, possibly from a read error. The rearrangement joins TRBV7-2 to TRBJ1-2, with a possible D match to TRBD1 (5 bases). Germline V lookup: CDR1 SGHTA, CDR2 FQGNSA. The CDR3 has 14 residues. The CDR3 bases are TGTGCCTGCAGCTCAGACAGACCGAACTATGGCTACACCTTC. Its translation: CACSSDRPNYGYTF.

V and J are TRBV10-3 and TRBJ2-1; 7 bases line up with TRBD2. Germline lookup yields CDR1 ENHRY and CDR2 SYGVKD. J lost 2 bases, V lost 6 bases, and 7 bases had no gene match. The CDR3 contains 15 residues. The DNA of the CDR3 is TGTGCCATCAGGTGGGGGGAGGGGCCCTACAATGAGCAGTTCTTC. This translates into CAIRWGEGPYNEQFF.

The rearrangement joins TRBV7-2 to TRBJ2-3; 8 bases align to TRBD2. CDR3 length: 19 amino acids. The germline V gene has CDR1 SGHTA and CDR2 FQGNSA. V shed 2 bases and J 5 bases; nucleotides not matched to a gene: 18. CDR3 region: CASSLLERGRSLKGDTQYF. DNA for the CDR3: TGTGCCAGCAGCTTACTGGAGCGGGGGCGAAGTCTAAAAGGAGATACGCAGTATTTT. The full variable domain, completed using reference TRBV7-2 and TRBJ2-3, is GAGVSQSPSNKVTEKGKDVELRCDPISGHTALYWYRQSLGQGLEFLIYFQGNSAPDKSGLPSDRFSAERTGGSVSTLTIQRTQQEDSAVYLCASSLLERGRSLKGDTQYFGPGTRLTVL.

This clonotype was observed a single time. The CDR3 nucleotides are TGTGCCATCAGTGATCCCGACCTACCCGGGCTCAACCCCCGAAATTCACCCCTCCACTTT. Encoded protein: CAISDPDLPGLNPRNSPLHF. The chain is built from TRBV10-3 and TRBJ1-6; no firm D call. The CDR3 has 20 residues. The germline V gene has CDR1 ENHRY and CDR2 SYGVKD. Deletions cut 3 bases from V and 7 bases from J, with 28 bases between.

This clonotype turned up a few times. The chain links TRBV20-1 to TRBJ1-2; no definite D call. Germline CDR1 is DFQATT and CDR2 is SNEGSKA (reference sequence). V shed 1 base and J shed 6 bases, with 9 bases lying between them. The CDR3 is 12 residues long. In DNA form, the CDR3 reads TGCAGTGCTAGAGGGCACACCGATGGCTACACCTTC. This translates into CSARGHTDGYTF.

This clonotype has just a few counts. The V gene is TRBV7-2, the J gene TRBJ1-5, with D possibly being TRBD1 (6 bases). Germline-derived CDR1 and CDR2 are SGHTA and FQGNSA. Deletions cut 2 bases from V and 4 bases from J, with 12 bases between. The length of the CDR3 is 15 residues. The CDR3 nucleotides read TGTGCCAGCAGCTTATCGGGACACCGAAATCAGCCCCAGCATTTT. Translation gives CASSLSGHRNQPQHF.

The table lists this clonotype with a count of one. The CDR3 DNA reads as TGCAGTGCCATGCTAGGATACAATGAGCAGTACTTC. This codes for CSAMLGYNEQYF. This sequence joins TRBV20-1 and TRBJ2-7; D unclear. Germline V lookup: CDR1 DFQATT, CDR2 SNEGSKA (reference sequence). The CDR3 consists of 12 residues. V was cut by 6 bases and J by 7 bases, with 16 bases left in between.

V usage is TRBV3-1 and J usage is TRBJ1-4; D unclear. The germline V and J ends were trimmed by 0 bases and 1 base, with 3 bases remaining between them. The CDR3 runs 14 residues. Germline V gene data show CDR1 as LGHDT and CDR2 as YNNKEL (reference sequence). The CDR3 region has the DNA TGTGCCAGCAGCCAAGATTTAACTAATGAAAAACTGTTTTTT. It encodes CASSQDLTNEKLFF.

The genes are TRBV20-1 and TRBJ2-5; D uncertain. With the DNA end fitting TRBJ2-7 better, the J assignment may be wrong. The germline V gene encodes CDR1 DFQATT and CDR2 SNEGSKA (reference sequence). This CDR3 is built from 11 residues. CDR3 in amino acids: CGILLSYEQYF. The CDR3 nucleotides read TGCGGGATACTATTAAGCTACGAGCAGTACTTC.

The rearrangement links TRBV3-1 to TRBJ2-1; D is possibly TRBD2 (6 bases). Trimming removed 6 bases from V and 10 bases from J, with 13 bases in between. Germline-derived CDR1 and CDR2 are LGHDT and YNNKEL (reference sequence). This CDR3 has 12 amino acids. The CDR3 coding sequence is TGTGCCAGCAGGGGGGGAAGGGAGGAGCAGTTCTTC. Its translation: CASRGGREEQFF.

The gene calls are TRBV12-3 or TRBV12-4 and TRBJ2-1, with TRBD1 matching 12 bases. The junction had 7 bases not matched to a gene; V was cut back by 6 bases and J by 10 bases. The CDR3 is 14 amino acids. For the CDR3, the DNA is TGTGCCAGCAGCCAAGGGACAGGGGGCTTCGAGCAGTTCTTC. The encoded protein is CASSQGTGGFEQFF.

The table lists this clonotype with many counts. The chain uses TRBV29-1 and TRBJ2-7; D unclear. CDR3 length equals 11 residues. Trimming cost V 0 bases and J 4 bases, with 4 bases left between them. CDR1 is SQVTM, CDR2 ANQGSEA, per germline. The CDR3, as DNA: TGCAGCGTTGAAGATCGTTACGAGCAGTACTTC. Translating gives CSVEDRYEQYF.